A selection of T cell receptor beta chains follows, all from one sample in a study of T cell changes during pregnancy in multiple sclerosis. This table comes from immunoSEQ multiplex PCR, and its TCRdb copy is limited to in-frame clones, with some not included. This table holds about 70,000 clones, approximately 94% found once. The input for sequencing was peripheral blood, taken in the third trimester of pregnancy. These receptors all stem from a female donor with multiple sclerosis, enrolled in a pregnancy study. CDR3s include the opening cysteine and the closing phenylalanine or tryptophan. The D gene is left open where the match is weak. A clone size is listed for some rows: how often the clone was seen (once, few, many), or a class if it is expanded.

v_gene	j_gene	abundance	d_gene	CDR3aa	CDR3nt
TRBV5-6	TRBJ1-6	once	NA	CASSPQFSEGRMRSPLHF	TGTGCCAGCAGCCCCCAGTTTTCGGAGGGGAGAATGAGGTCACCCCTCCACTTT
TRBV5-4	TRBJ1-4	NA	NA	CASKGEPATNEKLFF	TGTGCCAGCAAGGGGGAGCCTGCAACTAATGAAAAACTGTTTTTT
TRBV11-2	TRBJ2-1	NA	TRBD2	CASTVTSGGINEQFF	TGTGCCAGCACCGTGACTAGCGGGGGGATAAATGAGCAGTTCTTC
TRBV30	TRBJ2-7	NA	TRBD1	CAWSVSRTGEQYF	TGTGCCTGGAGTGTAAGCCGGACAGGGGAGCAGTACTTC
TRBV11-3	TRBJ2-7	NA	TRBD1	CASSLGQGQGSYEQYF	TGTGCCAGCAGCTTAGGCCAGGGACAGGGCTCCTACGAGCAGTACTTC
TRBV6-4	TRBJ1-3	NA	TRBD1	CASRYRGPRNTSGNTIYF	TGTGCCAGCAGGTACAGGGGGCCACGAAACACTTCAGGAAACACCATATATTTT
TRBV6-5	TRBJ2-7	NA	NA	CASSTPQGISYEQYF	TGTGCCAGCAGTACACCGCAGGGGATATCCTACGAGCAGTACTTC
TRBV29-1	TRBJ2-7	once	NA	CSVGLHPSYEQYF	TGCAGCGTTGGGTTACACCCCTCCTACGAGCAGTACTTC
TRBV11-3	TRBJ2-7	NA	TRBD1	CASSLRGRDEQYF	TGTGCCAGCAGCCTTAGGGGGCGCGACGAGCAGTACTTC
TRBV15	TRBJ2-3	NA	NA	CATSRERSGFTDTQYF	TGTGCCACCAGCAGAGAACGTAGCGGATTCACAGATACGCAGTATTTT
TRBV5-4	TRBJ1-3	NA	NA	CASSLAGVSGNTIYF	TGTGCCAGCAGCTTAGCAGGGGTGTCTGGAAACACCATATATTTT
TRBV28	TRBJ2-6	NA	TRBD1	CASSFDLDRESGANVLTF	TGTGCCAGCAGTTTTGACCTGGACAGGGAAAGTGGGGCCAACGTCCTGACTTTC
TRBV20-1	TRBJ2-5	NA	NA	CSARIGETQYF	TGCAGTGCTAGGATCGGGGAGACCCAGTACTTC
TRBV15	TRBJ2-1	NA	NA	CATSRGENEQFF	TGTGCCACCAGCAGAGGAGAGAATGAGCAGTTCTTC
TRBV9	TRBJ2-2	NA	NA	CASSVVEGVGELFF	TGTGCCAGCAGCGTAGTTGAGGGGGTCGGGGAGCTGTTTTTT
TRBV7-9	TRBJ1-1	NA	NA	CASSLGARATFF	TGTGCCAGCAGCTTAGGAGCCAGGGCAACTTTCTTT
TRBV28	TRBJ2-3	once	NA	CASSLEGGATQYF	TGTGCCAGCAGTTTAGAGGGCGGGGCTACGCAGTATTTT
TRBV7-7	TRBJ2-3	NA	TRBD1	CASSLGTGQLTDTQYF	TGTGCTAGCAGCCTAGGGACAGGCCAACTCACAGATACGCAGTATTTT
TRBV18	TRBJ2-2	once	TRBD1	CASARGTGNTGELFF	TGTGCCAGCGCGAGGGGGACAGGGAACACCGGGGAGCTGTTTTTT
TRBV30	TRBJ2-7	NA	NA	CAWSDTRRNQYEQYF	TGTGCCTGGAGTGACACTAGGCGGAACCAATACGAGCAGTACTTC
TRBV6-5	TRBJ1-5	NA	NA	CASSRIQGGQPQHF	TGTGCCAGCAGCCGAATACAGGGTGGTCAGCCCCAGCATTTT
TRBV7-3	TRBJ2-4	NA	TRBD1	CASSSGQGSNIQYF	TGTGCCAGCAGCTCCGGACAGGGATCAAACATTCAGTACTTC
TRBV15	TRBJ2-7	NA	NA	CATSRDPATDSYEQYF	TGTGCCACCAGCAGAGACCCGGCGACAGACAGCTACGAGCAGTACTTC
TRBV7-4	TRBJ1-5	NA	TRBD1	CASSAGGEGDNQPQHF	TGTGCCAGCAGCGCAGGGGGAGAGGGGGATAATCAGCCCCAGCATTTT
TRBV9	TRBJ1-3	NA	NA	CASSTDNFSGNTIYF	TGTGCCAGCAGCACAGACAACTTCTCTGGAAACACCATATATTTT
TRBV19	TRBJ2-3	NA	NA	CASNKPGSGTDTQYF	TGTGCCAGTAATAAACCGGGGTCGGGCACAGATACGCAGTATTTT
TRBV7-3	TRBJ2-5	once	NA	CASSLSPLRGVGETQYF	TGTGCCAGCAGCTTAAGCCCACTTAGGGGTGTCGGGGAGACCCAGTACTTC
TRBV6-5	TRBJ2-1	once	NA	CASRREGEQFF	TGTGCCAGCAGGCGAGAGGGTGAGCAGTTCTTC
TRBV30	TRBJ2-2	NA	NA	CAWSRRGGTGELFF	TGTGCCTGGAGCCGCCGAGGAGGCACCGGGGAGCTGTTTTTT
TRBV14	TRBJ1-2	NA	NA	CASSQGYSHRPVNYGYTF	TGTGCCAGCAGCCAAGGCTACTCTCACAGGCCCGTTAACTATGGCTACACCTTC
TRBV7-8	TRBJ2-2	NA	TRBD2	CASSLNLASGGGTGELFF	TGTGCCAGCAGCTTAAACTTGGCTAGCGGGGGCGGCACCGGGGAGCTGTTTTTT
TRBV23-1	TRBJ2-5	NA	TRBD1	CASSRPQGEGETQYF	TGCGCCAGCAGTCGGCCCCAGGGGGAAGGGGAGACCCAGTACTTC
TRBV7-2	TRBJ2-7	NA	NA	CASSRHPTYEQYF	TGTGCCAGCAGCAGACACCCCACCTACGAGCAGTACTTC
TRBV11-3	TRBJ2-3	NA	TRBD2	CASSFSAGTIGGTQYF	TGTGCCAGCAGCTTCAGTGCCGGGACTATCGGCGGTACGCAGTATTTT
TRBV18	TRBJ2-3	NA	NA	CASSLTSADTQYF	TGTGCCAGCTCACTTACTAGTGCAGATACGCAGTATTTT
TRBV6-5	TRBJ1-2	NA	TRBD1	CASSYRDRGYGYTF	TGTGCCAGCAGTTACCGTGACAGGGGCTATGGCTACACCTTC
TRBV2	TRBJ1-1	NA	NA	CASMRGLNTEAFF	TGTGCCAGCATGAGGGGGTTGAACACTGAAGCTTTCTTT
TRBV19	TRBJ1-3	once	NA	CASSISFGIISGNTIYF	TGTGCCAGTAGTATTAGCTTCGGAATAATCTCTGGAAACACCATATATTTT
TRBV9	TRBJ2-5	NA	TRBD2	CASSVASGGAETQYF	TGTGCCAGCAGCGTAGCAAGCGGGGGGGCGGAGACCCAGTACTTC
TRBV19	TRBJ2-5	NA	TRBD2	CASSIDRKLASQETQYF	TGTGCCAGTAGTATAGACCGGAAACTAGCGAGCCAAGAGACCCAGTACTTC
TRBV9	TRBJ1-1	NA	NA	CASSVGLGRDTEAFF	TGTGCCAGCAGCGTAGGGTTAGGCAGGGACACTGAAGCTTTCTTT
TRBV6-6	TRBJ2-7	NA	TRBD2	CASSQAGGSYEQYF	TGTGCCAGCAGTCAAGCGGGGGGGAGCTACGAGCAGTACTTC
TRBV27	TRBJ1-2	NA	NA	CASSLSGNYGYTF	TGTGCCAGCAGTTTGTCAGGGAACTATGGCTACACCTTC
TRBV12-5	TRBJ1-1	NA	NA	CASASAAGRYAFF	TGTGCTAGTGCCTCGGCGGCAGGGAGGTACGCTTTCTTT
TRBV7-2	TRBJ1-5	NA	NA	CASSLKPGYSNQPQHF	TGTGCCAGCAGCTTAAAGCCAGGGTATAGCAATCAGCCCCAGCATTTT
TRBV9	TRBJ1-1	NA	NA	CASSETGNTEAFF	TGTGCCAGCAGCGAGACAGGGAACACTGAAGCTTTCTTT
TRBV30	TRBJ2-7	NA	NA	CAWSTPGQLSEQYF	TGTGCCTGGAGTACACCGGGACAATTGAGCGAGCAGTACTTC
TRBV25-1	TRBJ2-2	NA	NA	CASSEEYTGELFF	TGTGCCAGCAGTGAGGAGTACACCGGGGAGCTGTTTTTT
TRBV2	TRBJ1-1	NA	TRBD1	CASSEKDRGNTEAFF	TGTGCCAGCAGTGAAAAGGACAGGGGAAACACTGAAGCTTTCTTT